These 20 T cell receptor beta chains share one sample of origin, sequenced in a study of T cell repertoires in cytomegalovirus infection. No antigen is known for these receptors. TCRdb reanalysed the reads using MiXCR and keeps one entry per CDR3 protein. The sample has 150,000 or so distinct CDR3 sequences, 25% to 35% seen once. Here the sequenced sample was CD8+ T cells from cultured PBMCs, taken from culture after CMV antigen stimulation. Receptors originate from a human donor in good health (CMV status not recorded). Some clones in this sample may be carry-over from other donors' samples.

V gene TRBV2 combines with J gene TRBJ2-7, with 7 bases identical to TRBD1. Germline CDR1 SNHLY, CDR2 FYNNEI. This CDR3 contains 16 residues. The J segment lost 0 bases and the V segment lost 10 bases, leaving 15 bases of the junction unmatched. Written as DNA, the CDR3 is TGTGCCACTCACTCGGGGAGACAGGGATTCTCCTACGAGCAGTACTTC. Its protein is CATHSGRQGFSYEQYF. The full variable domain, with the rest looked up from reference TRBV2 and TRBJ2-7, is EPEVTQTPSHQVTQMGQEVILRCVPISNHLYFYWYRQILGQKVEFLVSFYNNEISEKSEIFDDQFSVERPDGSNFTLKIRSTKLEDSAMYFCATHSGRQGFSYEQYFGPGTRLTVT.

The chain combines TRBV7-2 with TRBJ2-6, with 10 bases fitting TRBD1. CDR1 is SGHTA and CDR2 is FQGNSA in the germline V gene. Unmatched junction bases numbered 6, after V lost 4 bases and J lost 12 bases. The CDR3 has 14 amino acids. The CDR3 sequence is CASSWDRGNFVLTF. CDR3 DNA sequence: TGTGCCAGCAGCTGGGACAGGGGAAACTTCGTCCTGACTTTC.

Concerning this clonotype: One end of the junction varies from germline; a read error may be responsible. The chain recombines TRBV20-1 with TRBJ1-1; no clear D gene. The germline gives CDR1 DFQATT, CDR2 SNEGSKA (reference sequence). The CDR3 extends over 12 amino acids. CDR3 coding DNA: TGCAGTGCTAGAGAGTTGAAAGGGAAGGCTTCCTTT. Its protein product is CSARELKGKASF.

This clonotype was found many times. The chain has TRBV7-9 and TRBJ1-2, with D possibly being TRBD1 (6 bases). Between the trimmed V and J ends, which lost 3 bases and 7 bases, there was a span of 12 bases. Germline-derived CDR1 and CDR2 are SEHNR and FQNEAQ (reference sequence). CDR3 length: 13 amino acids. CDR3 DNA sequence: TGTGCCAGCAGCTTTACAGGGATCGCTGGCTACACCTTC. This sequence encodes CASSFTGIAGYTF.

The chain links TRBV27 to TRBJ2-1; 8 bases align to TRBD2. CDR1 and CDR2 from the germline V gene are MNHEY and SMNVEV (reference sequence). V trimming: 6 bases; J trimming: 0 bases; junction bases outside the gene matches: 4. The CDR3 totals 15 residues. The DNA of the CDR3 is TGTGCCAGCAGGATAGCGGGGAGCTCCTACAATGAGCAGTTCTTC. It specifies CASRIAGSSYNEQFF.

This chain links TRBV10-3 with TRBJ1-5; TRBD1 might be the D (6 bases). With 3 bases removed from V and 4 bases from J, the gap between germline ends came to 19 bases. The CDR3 contains 17 residues. Germline V gives CDR1 ENHRY, CDR2 SYGVKD. The CDR3 coding sequence is TGTGCCATCAGTGACCTAGGGGGGGACGGGAGGAATCAGCCCCAGCATTTT. This sequence encodes CAISDLGGDGRNQPQHF.

This clonotype was counted a few times. The J gene is TRBJ1-5, the V gene TRBV24-1; 7 nucleotides match TRBD1. The CDR3 consists of 15 residues. Per the germline V gene, CDR1 is KGHDR and CDR2 is SFDVKD. The V gene end was trimmed by 4 bases and the J gene end by 4 bases; junction bases not matched to a gene: 6. The CDR3 region has the DNA TGTGCCACCAGTGAAAAGGGGGCGATAAATCAGCCCCAGCATTTT. It encodes CATSEKGAINQPQHF.

The chain carries TRBV18 and TRBJ2-7; D not certain. V lost 3 bases and J 3 bases, leaving 15 bases between the germline ends. This CDR3 is 15 amino acids long. The germline V gene encodes CDR1 KGHSH and CDR2 LQKENI. The CDR3: CASSPAPDGVYEQYF. CDR3 DNA sequence: TGTGCCAGCTCACCCGCCCCGGACGGAGTCTACGAGCAGTACTTC.

The V and J genes are TRBV12-3 or TRBV12-4 and TRBJ1-2; D remains unclear. V lost 3 bases and J lost 4, with 15 bases in between. There are 15 residues in the CDR3. DNA of the CDR3: TGTGCCAGCAGTTTTATGGATCAACACTTCTATGGCTACACCTTC. Amino acids: CASSFMDQHFYGYTF.

The gene calls are TRBV7-9 and TRBJ2-5; TRBD2 is a possible D gene (7 bases). Trimming shortened V by 7 bases and J by 5 bases, and 11 bases separated the two germline ends. Germline V lookup: CDR1 SEHNR, CDR2 FQNEAQ (reference sequence). The CDR3 is 12 residues long. The CDR3 spells CASTGGDETQYF. CDR3 nucleotides: TGTGCCAGCACGGGGGGCGATGAGACCCAGTACTTC. Filled out from reference TRBV7-9 and TRBJ2-5, the complete variable domain reads DTGVSQNPRHKITKRGQNVTFRCDPISEHNRLYWYRQTLGQGPEFLTYFQNEAQLEKSRLLSDRFSAERPKGSFSTLEIQRTEQGDSAMYLCASTGGDETQYFGPGTRLLVL.

The rearrangement uses TRBV9 and TRBJ2-6; no definite D call. V was shortened by 4 bases and J by 3 bases, with 5 bases between the two germline ends. The germline V gene encodes CDR1 SGDLS and CDR2 YYNGEE. The CDR3 sequence is 13 residues long. This CDR3 reads CASSSGGANVLTF. CDR3 in DNA: TGTGCCAGCAGCTCGGGTGGGGCCAACGTCCTGACTTTC.

V and J are TRBV29-1 and TRBJ2-7; TRBD1 might be the D (6 bases). Germline-derived CDR1 and CDR2 are SQVTM and ANQGSEA. The CDR3 contains 14 residues. Trimming left V 3 bases short and J 2 bases short, with 14 bases between. CDR3 DNA sequence: TGCAGCGTTGAGGGTCAGGGGCCGGCCTACGAGCAGTACTTC. It codes for CSVEGQGPAYEQYF.

This clonotype was counted a few times. The V call is TRBV7-2, the J call TRBJ2-1; D is possibly TRBD1 or TRBD2 (5 bases each). This CDR3 comprises 15 residues. CDR1 and CDR2 (germline): SGHTA, FQGNSA. The germline V and J ends were trimmed by 4 bases and 8 bases, with 18 bases remaining between them. The CDR3 DNA reads as TGTGCCAGCAGCTCCCGGGACGGGCCCCTCGATGAGCAGTTCTTC. It translates to CASSSRDGPLDEQFF.

Turning to this clonotype: A much larger clonotype is one base distant, so this may be a read error. The V call is TRBV7-2, the J call TRBJ2-5; 7 bases fit TRBD2. CDR1 is SGHTA, CDR2 FQGNSA, per germline. Trimming cost V 5 bases and J 6 bases; bases outside gene matches: 12. The CDR3 contains 15 residues. The CDR3 region is CASSPSPGGGKTQYF. CDR3 coding DNA: TGTGCCAGCAGCCCTTCCCCGGGAGGAGGTAAGACCCAGTACTTC.

This clonotype was recorded at least ten times. The chain joins TRBV24-1 to TRBJ2-3; TRBD1 is a possible D gene (6 bases). Germline lookup yields CDR1 KGHDR and CDR2 SFDVKD. V was cut by 4 bases and J by 1 base, with 8 bases left in between. This CDR3 has 14 residues. The CDR3 spells CATSEAGGTDTQYF. CDR3 sequence (DNA): TGTGCCACCAGTGAAGCAGGGGGCACAGATACGCAGTATTTT.

The chain uses TRBV12-3 or TRBV12-4 and TRBJ2-1; possible D gene TRBD1, 6 bases. V gave up 6 bases and J gave up 4 bases, with 13 bases separating them. This CDR3 comprises 14 residues. The CDR3 sequence: CASRGLTGYNEQFF. The CDR3 DNA sequence: TGTGCCAGCAGGGGCTTGACAGGTTACAATGAGCAGTTCTTC.

With regard to this clonotype: A read error is possible here, since a much larger clone lies one base away. This sequence joins TRBV7-6 and TRBJ2-7; no clear D gene. Germline CDR1 is SGHVS and CDR2 is FNYEAQ. This CDR3 region has 13 residues. V lost 4 bases to trimming and J lost 1 base, with 8 bases between them. CDR3 residues: CASSSDISYEQYF. Written as DNA, the CDR3 is TGTGCCAGCAGCTCCGACATTTCCTACGAGCAGTACTTC.

This chain uses TRBV4-1 with TRBJ1-2, with a possible D match to TRBD1 (6 bases). Looked up from germline, CDR1 is MGHRA and CDR2 is YSYEKL. The CDR3 is 13 amino acids. The V end lost 5 bases, the J end lost 5 bases, and 12 bases lay between the germline ends. The CDR3 sequence: CASSGQGLYGYTF. The CDR3 bases are TGCGCCAGCAGCGGGCAGGGGCTATATGGCTACACCTTC.

The genes are TRBV2 and TRBJ2-3; 8 bases line up with TRBD1. This CDR3 spans 14 amino acids. The V gene end was trimmed by 3 bases and the J gene end by 8 bases; junction bases not matched to a gene: 7. CDR1 and CDR2 from the germline V gene are SNHLY and FYNNEI. CDR3 sequence: CASSDGDRSGTQYF. The CDR3 nucleotides are TGTGCCAGCAGTGATGGGGACAGGTCCGGTACGCAGTATTTT. Full variable domain (missing parts from reference TRBV2 and TRBJ2-3): EPEVTQTPSHQVTQMGQEVILRCVPISNHLYFYWYRQILGQKVEFLVSFYNNEISEKSEIFDDQFSVERPDGSNFTLKIRSTKLEDSAMYFCASSDGDRSGTQYFGPGTRLTVL.

The CDR3 DNA is TGCGCCAGCAGTGATTGGGGAGCCACCGGGGAGCTGTTTTTT. Translation: CASSDWGATGELFF. The chain is built from TRBV10-2 and TRBJ2-2, with D tentatively TRBD2 (5 bases). The CDR3 has 14 residues. V lost 3 bases and J 4 bases, leaving 9 bases between the germline ends. The germline gives CDR1 WSHSY, CDR2 SAAADI.